A single sample is the source of the 29 T cell receptor beta chains below, sequenced in a study of blood T cells in healthy people across ages. Then a second PCR, running roughly 7 to 11 cycles, was carried out with a sample-barcoded 5' primer and a J-beta primer mix. TCRdb re-called the 5' RACE reads through MiXCR, storing one row per CDR3 protein. Of about 650,000 distinct CDR3 sequences in the sample, 32% are singletons; the top ten hold 15% to 19%. The sequencing input was blood. The receptors were gathered from an elderly woman in good health.

This clonotype was seen many times. This chain links TRBV7-2 with TRBJ1-2; D not certain. This CDR3 comprises 14 residues. Deletions cut 5 bases from V and 6 bases from J, with 16 bases between. Germline V CDR1 and CDR2: SGHTA, FQGNSA. CDR3 amino acids: CASSPRTGVDGYTF. The CDR3 bases are TGTGCCAGCAGCCCCAGGACGGGCGTGGATGGCTACACCTTC.

The V and J genes are TRBV20-1 and TRBJ2-1; D possibly corresponds to TRBD1 (5 bases). Germline CDR1 reads DFQATT; CDR2 reads SNEGSKA (reference sequence). The V end was cut by 6 bases, the J end by 5 bases, with 14 bases between. CDR3 length equals 13 residues. The CDR3 spells CSAKSGRDNEQFF. The CDR3 DNA follows: TGCAGTGCCAAGTCGGGCAGGGACAATGAGCAGTTCTTC.

On this clonotype: This may arise from a read error, as a much more abundant clone is one base away. The chain combines TRBV7-3 with TRBJ2-1; the match to TRBD2 covers 8 bases. Judging by the DNA end, TRBJ2-7 fits better; the J call may be wrong. The CDR3 runs to 15 residues. Per the germline V gene, CDR1 is SGHTA and CDR2 is FQGTGA. CDR3 loop: CASSPTGGPYNEQYF. CDR3 bases: TGTGCCAGCAGCCCGACGGGGGGGCCCTACAATGAGCAGTACTTC.

At least ten counts were recorded for this clonotype. The CDR3 spells CASSPGTGIGYTF. In DNA, the CDR3 is TGTGCCAGCTCACCCGGGACAGGGATTGGCTACACCTTC. The chain carries TRBV18 and TRBJ1-2, with 9 bases lining up with TRBD1. Unmatched junction bases numbered 3, after V lost 3 bases and J lost 7 bases. CDR1 KGHSH and CDR2 LQKENI come from the germline V gene. CDR3 length equals 13 residues.

The chain employs TRBV5-8 and TRBJ1-6; no definite D call. The V and J ends lost 1 base and 2 bases respectively, with 7 bases between them. Germline assignment: CDR1 SGHTS and CDR2 YDEGEE. CDR3 length: 15 amino acids. The CDR3 DNA follows: TGTGCCAGCAGCTTGACGTCCACCTATAATTCACCCCTCCACTTT. It is translated as CASSLTSTYNSPLHF. Based on the CDR3 plus reference TRBV5-8 and TRBJ1-6, the full variable domain is EAGVTQSPTHLIKTRGQQATLRCSPISGHTSVYWYQQALGLGLQFLLWYDEGEERNRGNFPPRFSGRQFPNYSSELNVNALELEDSALYLCASSLTSTYNSPLHFGNGTRLTVT.

This clonotype was picked up many times. The CDR3 is CASSWKSGGTQYF. DNA of the CDR3: TGTGCCAGCAGCTGGAAGAGCGGGGGTACGCAGTATTTT. The V gene is TRBV7-3, the J gene TRBJ2-3; 8 positions match TRBD2. The length of the CDR3 is 13 residues. V was clipped by 4 bases and J by 8 bases; unmatched bases: 5. The germline gives CDR1 SGHTA, CDR2 FQGTGA. Full variable domain (missing parts from reference TRBV7-3 and TRBJ2-3): GAGVSQTPSNKVTEKGKYVELRCDPISGHTALYWYRQSLGQGPEFLIYFQGTGAADDSGLPNDRFFAVRPEGSVSTLKIQRTERGDSAVYLCASSWKSGGTQYFGPGTRLTVL.

This clonotype was recorded many times. The chain employs TRBV13 and TRBJ2-7; 10 bases are shared with TRBD2. CDR1 is PRHDT, CDR2 FYEKMQ, per germline (reference sequence). The CDR3 consists of 15 residues. The junction had 8 bases not matched to a gene; V was cut back by 2 bases and J by 7 bases. CDR3 DNA sequence: TGTGCCAGCAGCTTACGACGGACTAGCGGCGTAGAGCAGTACTTC. Amino acid sequence: CASSLRRTSGVEQYF.

Notes on this clonotype: This may be a read error, as it is one base from a much larger clone. The chain couples TRBV29-1 to TRBJ1-2, with 7 bases aligning to TRBD1. Germline CDR1 is SQVTM and CDR2 is ANQGSEA. The CDR3 totals 13 residues. DNA for the CDR3: TGCAGCGCGCCGACAGGGAATAACTCTGGCTACACCTTC. Its protein is CSAPTGNNSGYTF.

This clonotype showed up just a few times. The chain couples TRBV20-1 to TRBJ2-2; tentatively, D is TRBD1 (6 bases). The V and J ends lost 1 base and 4 bases respectively, with 16 bases between them. Germline-derived CDR1 and CDR2 are DFQATT and SNEGSKA (reference sequence). The CDR3 sequence is 16 residues long. CDR3 nucleotides: TGCAGTGCTAGAGGACAGGCCGCCTCGCGCACCGGGGAGCTGTTTTTT. Encoded protein: CSARGQAASRTGELFF.

This clonotype has a count of ten or more. The gene calls are TRBV20-1 and TRBJ2-1; 11 bases align to TRBD2. CDR1 and CDR2 from the germline V gene are DFQATT and SNEGSKA (reference sequence). Trimming removed 7 bases from V and 6 bases from J; junction bases left unmatched: 11. CDR3 length: 15 residues. Here the CDR3 reads CSVVSFGTSGNEQFF. As DNA, the CDR3 is TGCAGTGTGGTATCCTTCGGGACTAGCGGCAATGAGCAGTTCTTC.

This clonotype was found once. The chain uses TRBV5-1 and TRBJ1-1; tentatively, D is TRBD1 (5 bases). CDR1 and CDR2 (germline): SGHRS, YFSETQ. This CDR3 is built from 14 residues. V shed 9 bases and J shed 4 bases, with 19 bases lying between them. The DNA for the CDR3 is TGCGCCACGAGGGGAGATGGTATTAGCACTGAAGCTTTCTTT. Encoded protein: CATRGDGISTEAFF. The full variable domain, completed using reference TRBV5-1 and TRBJ1-1, is KAGVTQTPRYLIKTRGQQVTLSCSPISGHRSVSWYQQTPGQGLQFLFEYFSETQRNKGNFPGRFSGRQFSNSRSEMNVSTLELGDSALYLCATRGDGISTEAFFGQGTRLTVV.

This clonotype was detected many times. A much larger clone is a single base away; this may be a read error. V and J are TRBV10-3 and TRBJ2-5, with TRBD2 as a possible D gene (6 bases). Germline CDR1 is ENHRY and CDR2 is SYGVKD. This CDR3 comprises 13 residues. V gave up 6 bases and J gave up 1 base, with 9 bases separating them. CDR3 DNA: TGTGCCATCAGGGGGGGTGGCCAAGAGACCCAGTACTTC. This sequence encodes CAIRGGGQETQYF.

This clonotype was seen ten or more times. V is TRBV5-6 and J is TRBJ1-5; 7 nucleotides match TRBD1. J gave up 4 bases and V 2 bases, and 9 bases lay outside the gene matches. Germline V CDR1 and CDR2: SGHDT, YYEEEE. CDR3 length: 16 residues. The CDR3: CASSFGGGNPNQPQHF. CDR3 DNA: TGTGCCAGCAGCTTTGGAGGGGGCAACCCAAATCAGCCCCAGCATTTT.

This clonotype was detected only once. The chain joins TRBV5-1 to TRBJ2-3; no clear D. V gave up 2 bases and J gave up 6 bases, with 10 bases separating them. The CDR3 runs to 13 residues. Germline assignment: CDR1 SGHRS and CDR2 YFSETQ. The CDR3, as DNA: TGCGCCAGCAGCTTTCAACTTGGGGATACGCAGTATTTT. Translation: CASSFQLGDTQYF.

This clonotype appeared many times. The chain links TRBV9 to TRBJ2-1; D is unclear. CDR3 length: 14 residues. Germline CDR1 reads SGDLS; CDR2 reads YYNGEE. V was shortened by 4 bases and J by 8 bases, with 16 bases between the two germline ends. The CDR3 DNA reads as TGTGCCAGCAGCTCCCACGCCCCAGGCCATGAGCAGTTCTTC. Its protein is CASSSHAPGHEQFF.

This clonotype was seen only a few times. CDR3 DNA sequence: TGTGCCAGCAGTCGGGACCTCGGAGCCGAAGCTTTCTTT. Protein product: CASSRDLGAEAFF. V is TRBV6-5 and J is TRBJ1-1; tentative D call: TRBD1 (5 bases). Deletions cut 5 bases from V and 8 bases from J, with 15 bases between. The CDR3 sequence is 13 residues long. CDR1 is MNHEY and CDR2 is SVGAGI in the germline V gene.

This rearrangement joins TRBV5-1 to TRBJ2-5; D is possibly TRBD2 (6 bases). CDR3 length: 14 amino acids. Trimming left V 6 bases short and J 2 bases short, with 14 bases between. Germline V lookup: CDR1 SGHRS, CDR2 YFSETQ. In DNA form, the CDR3 reads TGCGCCAGCACTCGGGACTCAACACAAGAGACCCAGTACTTC. Amino acid sequence: CASTRDSTQETQYF.

The CDR3 nucleotides are TGTGCCAGCAGCGGGGGGGGACAGGGTGACGATGAGCAGTTCTTC. It codes for CASSGGGQGDDEQFF. J is TRBJ2-1 and V is TRBV7-2, with 9 bases lining up with TRBD1. Unmatched junction bases numbered 10, after V lost 5 bases and J lost 8 bases. Looked up from germline, CDR1 is SGHTA and CDR2 is FQGNSA. The CDR3 has 15 amino acids.

This clonotype was seen repeatedly, ten times or more. The chain combines TRBV7-2 with TRBJ2-7; 11 bases line up with TRBD2. The germline V gene encodes CDR1 SGHTA and CDR2 FQGNSA. V gave up 5 bases and J gave up 2 bases; unmatched junction bases: 5. CDR3 length: 15 residues. The CDR3, as DNA: TGTGCCAGCAGCCCATATAGCGGGGGGGCCTACGAGCAGTACTTC. Its protein is CASSPYSGGAYEQYF.

This clonotype turned up a few times. The chain recombines TRBV2 with TRBJ2-1, with D possibly TRBD2 on 6 matching bases. This CDR3 contains 13 residues. Germline V gene sequence: CDR1 SNHLY, CDR2 FYNNEI. Trimming cost V 10 bases and J 8 bases, with 18 bases left between them. In DNA, the CDR3 is TGTGCCACCTGCCGGGACTCGGGCGATGAGCAGTTCTTC. Protein sequence: CATCRDSGDEQFF.

Worth noting for this clonotype: At one boundary the junction diverges from the germline segment, which might be a read error. This chain joins TRBV9 and TRBJ2-7; D gene ambiguous. CDR1 and CDR2 from the germline V gene are SGDLS and YYNGEE. This CDR3 has 15 amino acids. The CDR3 reads CAGSVGARATYEQYF. CDR3 bases: TGTGCCGGCAGCGTAGGAGCCCGTGCAACTTACGAGCAGTACTTC.

At least ten counts were recorded for this clonotype. This rearrangement joins TRBV6-2 or TRBV6-3 to TRBJ1-1; the match to TRBD1 covers 7 bases. Germline V CDR1 and CDR2: MNHEY, SVGEGT. CDR3 length equals 15 residues. The V and J ends lost 2 bases and 0 bases, in that order; junction bases with no gene match: 3. The CDR3 sequence is CASSYMGQMNTEAFF. In nucleotides, the CDR3 is TGTGCCAGCAGTTACATGGGACAGATGAACACTGAAGCTTTCTTT.

This clonotype was seen ten or more times. This chain uses TRBV20-1 with TRBJ2-5; D is undetermined. Trimming removed 0 bases at V and 0 bases at J, with 11 bases between. CDR3 length: 15 amino acids. Germline CDR1 is DFQATT and CDR2 is SNEGSKA (reference sequence). The CDR3 DNA sequence: TGCAGTGCTAGAGACCGACGACCTTACCAAGAGACCCAGTACTTC. Translation: CSARDRRPYQETQYF.

V gene TRBV7-2 combines with J gene TRBJ2-2; 9 nucleotides match TRBD2. Germline V lookup: CDR1 SGHTA, CDR2 FQGNSA. The V and J ends lost 1 base and 4 bases, in that order; junction bases with no gene match: 7. The CDR3 runs 17 residues. The CDR3 DNA follows: TGTGCCAGCAGCTTAGTGCTAGCGGGGAGTTTCACCGGGGAGCTGTTTTTT. Translation: CASSLVLAGSFTGELFF.

This clonotype appeared many times. This chain uses TRBV7-9 with TRBJ2-3, with D possibly matching TRBD1 (6 bases). The CDR3 extends over 15 amino acids. The V end lost 5 bases, the J end lost 1 base, and 13 bases lay between the germline ends. Germline loops: CDR1 SEHNR, CDR2 FQNEAQ (reference sequence). The CDR3 DNA reads as TGTGCCAGCAGCCCAAGGGACAAAGGCACAGATACGCAGTATTTT. It translates to CASSPRDKGTDTQYF.

Details on this clonotype: A much larger clone differs by one base, so this may be a read error. This chain uses TRBV3-1 with TRBJ1-1; unclear D gene. This CDR3 comprises 14 residues. CDR1 and CDR2 (germline): LGHDT, YNNKEL (reference sequence). Trimming removed 0 bases at V and 10 bases at J, with 15 bases between. The CDR3: CASSQDGWSSGAFF. Written as DNA, the CDR3 is TGTGCCAGCAGCCAAGACGGATGGAGCAGTGGAGCTTTCTTT.

Note on this clonotype: This may arise from a read error, as a much more abundant clone is one base away. The gene calls are TRBV3-1 and TRBJ1-2; D is unclear. The CDR3 covers 12 residues. Germline assignment: CDR1 LGHDT and CDR2 YNNKEL (reference sequence). The CDR3 reads CASSFKDYDYTF. The CDR3 coding sequence is TGTGCCAGCAGCTTCAAAGACTATGACTACACCTTC.

This clonotype was picked up many times. CDR3: CASSPSTSGRGEQYF. CDR3 DNA: TGTGCCAGCAGTCCGTCGACCTCGGGCCGGGGCGAGCAGTACTTC. This chain links TRBV27 with TRBJ2-7; TRBD2 is a possible D gene (5 bases). Germline V lookup: CDR1 MNHEY, CDR2 SMNVEV (reference sequence). The CDR3 sequence is 15 residues long. V lost 5 bases and J 6 bases, leaving 20 bases between the germline ends.

CDR3: CASSQDGSGRSETQYF. As DNA, the CDR3 is TGTGCCAGCAGCCAAGATGGTAGCGGGAGGTCAGAGACCCAGTACTTC. The genes are TRBV3-1 and TRBJ2-5; TRBD2 matches 10 bases. Germline values: CDR1 LGHDT, CDR2 YNNKEL (reference sequence). CDR3 length equals 16 residues. V shed 0 bases, J shed 4 bases, and the junction held 5 bases outside the gene matches.